The 5 T cell receptor beta chains reported below all come from one sample, sequenced in a study of control samples from healthy donors and cancer patients. TCRdb's copy holds only in-frame clones and misses some; the assay was immunoSEQ multiplex PCR. The table has roughly 80,000 clones, roughly 90% seen once. Sequences were obtained from blood. All receptors come from a woman in her 50s in good health.

This clone was seen only a few times. The rearrangement joins TRBV30 to TRBJ2-7, with TRBD1 identical over 9 bases. V lost 2 bases to trimming and J lost 2 bases; unmatched junction nucleotides: 1. The CDR3 sequence is 13 residues long. Germline values: CDR1 GTSNPN, CDR2 SVGIG (reference sequence). The CDR3 bases are TGTGCCTGGAGTACAGGGGGCCCCTACGAGCAGTACTTC. It codes for CAWSTGGPYEQYF.

V gene TRBV21-1 combines with J gene TRBJ1-4. TRBV21-1 is a documented pseudogene. The CDR3 is 15 residues long. CDR3 bases: TGTGCCAGCAGCAAAGTCGCAGGGGCGGGAGAAAAACTGTTTTTT. Protein: CASSKVAGAGEKLFF.

V gene TRBV23-1 combines with J gene TRBJ2-1, with D tentatively TRBD2 (6 bases). TRBV23-1 is noted as an ORF with a role that remains uncertain. Trimming cost V 4 bases and J 6 bases, with 19 bases left between them. The CDR3 is 16 amino acids. CDR3 in DNA: TGCGCCAGCAGTCTGACCGGGACTCCCGGGGGCAATGAGCAGTTCTTC. The encoded protein is CASSLTGTPGGNEQFF.

V usage is TRBV7-9 and J usage is TRBJ1-1; possibly TRBD1 for D (5 bases). Germline V lookup: CDR1 SEHNR, CDR2 FQNEAQ (reference sequence). The CDR3 is 17 amino acids. With 5 bases removed from V and 4 bases from J, the gap between germline ends came to 23 bases. CDR3 sequence (DNA): TGTGCCAGCAGCCTTTCTCCGATCGGGGGGGTTCCCACTGAAGCTTTCTTT. It codes for CASSLSPIGGVPTEAFF. The full variable domain, its missing parts supplied by reference TRBV7-9 and TRBJ1-1, is DTGVSQNPRHKITKRGQNVTFRCDPISEHNRLYWYRQTLGQGPEFLTYFQNEAQLEKSRLLSDRFSAERPKGSFSTLEIQRTEQGDSAMYLCASSLSPIGGVPTEAFFGQGTRLTVV.

J is TRBJ1-5 and V is TRBV6-5, with D unclear. This CDR3 has 14 residues. Germline V gives CDR1 MNHEY, CDR2 SVGAGI. Trimming cost V 4 bases and J 1 base, with 8 bases left between them. The CDR3 nucleotides read TGTGCCAGCAGTTCCGTTGGGAGCAATCAGCCCCAGCATTTT. This codes for CASSSVGSNQPQHF.